These 23 T cell receptor beta chains were sequenced from one sample in a study of spatial heterogeneity in lung cancer. Described time point: sample taken at primary tumor resection. Study-level points and caveats: Expanded intratumoral alpha and beta TCR counts tracked tumor mutation counts.

TCRdb itself ran the 5' RACE reads through MiXCR, one entry per CDR3 protein. The sample consists of about 9,400 distinct CDR3 sequences, about 6% of them appearing once. These receptors' antigens are unknown. The sample in question was lung tumor tissue, obtained at surgery. The receptor set was obtained from a male donor with early-stage non-small cell lung cancer.

At least ten counts were recorded for this clonotype. Because this beta chain is a stray read in a library intended to capture alpha chains, its abundance should not be given much weight. The CDR3, as DNA: TGCAGTGCTGCACAGGGGGCAGATCAGCCCCAGCATTTT. Protein: CSAAQGADQPQHF. V gene TRBV20-1 combines with J gene TRBJ1-5, with 9 bases identical to TRBD1. Per germline, CDR1 DFQATT and CDR2 SNEGSKA (reference sequence). The CDR3 runs 13 residues. V shed 5 bases, J shed 5 bases, and the junction held 4 bases outside the gene matches.

This clonotype appeared many times. This beta chain appears as a stray read in a library generated for alpha chains; its size is not informative. CDR3 in amino acids: CSATELARIGGEQFF. DNA for the CDR3: TGCAGTGCTACCGAGCTAGCCCGCATCGGGGGTGAGCAGTTCTTC. This chain uses TRBV20-1 with TRBJ2-1; D may be TRBD2 (6 bases). The CDR3 has 15 residues. Trimming took off 4 bases at V and 9 bases at J, with 22 bases between the two ends. In germline, CDR1 is DFQATT, CDR2 SNEGSKA (reference sequence).

This clonotype was recorded at least ten times. The library was built for alpha chains, so this beta chain is an off-target read and its size means little. The chain combines TRBV7-9 with TRBJ2-3; unclear D gene. Trimming took 4 bases from V and 2 from J, leaving 7 bases between them. CDR1 is SEHNR, CDR2 FQNEAQ, per germline (reference sequence). This CDR3 comprises 13 residues. CDR3 coding DNA: TGTGCCAGCAGCTACCCAGCCACAGATACGCAGTATTTT. This sequence encodes CASSYPATDTQYF.

This clonotype occurred many times. The library was designed around alpha chains, so this beta chain is a stray read whose abundance carries little weight. The rearrangement links TRBV25-1 to TRBJ1-1; D is uncertain. Looked up from germline, CDR1 is MGHDK and CDR2 is SYGVNS. This CDR3 region has 17 residues. V shed 6 bases and J shed 0 bases, with 20 bases lying between them. The CDR3 bases are TGTGCCAGCAGCGTGAAAGGGCTGGGATACATGAACACTGAAGCTTTCTTT. Amino acid sequence: CASSVKGLGYMNTEAFF.

This clonotype was counted many times. This beta chain slipped into a library made for alpha chains as a stray read, so its size is not meaningful. The chain combines TRBV30 with TRBJ1-1, with D tentatively TRBD1 (5 bases). Germline V gene lookup returns CDR1 GTSNPN and CDR2 SVGIG (reference sequence). V lost 2 bases, J lost 6 bases, and 19 bases lay in between. This CDR3 has 15 residues. DNA of the CDR3: TGTGCCTGGAGTCGCCGGGGGGACTATTTATCTGAAGCTTTCTTT. Protein: CAWSRRGDYLSEAFF.

This clonotype has ten or more counts. A library made for alpha chains picked up this beta chain off target, so its size means little. The V and J genes are TRBV12-3 or TRBV12-4 and TRBJ2-7; possible D gene TRBD1, 6 bases. V was pared by 5 bases and J by 3 bases, with 14 bases between. The CDR3 sequence is 14 residues long. In nucleotides, the CDR3 is TGTGCCAGCAGTCTACAGGGCGGTAACTACGAGCAGTACTTC. It translates to CASSLQGGNYEQYF.

This clonotype is deemed medium-sized. This beta chain came through as a stray read in a library set up for alpha chains, and its size says little. The chain has TRBV12-3 or TRBV12-4 and TRBJ1-1; D possibly corresponds to TRBD1 (5 bases). The CDR3 loop spans 13 amino acids. Trimming took 7 bases from V and 1 from J, leaving 10 bases between them. Here the CDR3 reads CASTHGGNTEAFF. CDR3 DNA sequence: TGTGCCAGCACCCACGGGGGGAACACTGAAGCTTTCTTT.

In its sample, this clonotype was seen many times. As an off-target read in a library built for alpha chains, this beta chain has a frequency of little significance. The CDR3 here is CASSLDLTDTQYF. The CDR3 region has the DNA TGTGCCAGCAGCCTAGATCTCACAGATACGCAGTATTTT. V usage is TRBV4-2 and J usage is TRBJ2-3; the D is unclear. V was cut by 4 bases and J by 2 bases, with 7 bases left in between. Germline V gene sequence: CDR1 LGHNA, CDR2 YNFKEQ. This CDR3 is built from 13 residues.

This clonotype was detected ten times or more. This beta chain is an unintended read in a library built for alpha chains; its size means little. The chain is built from TRBV5-4 and TRBJ1-5; D might be TRBD1 (6 bases). Germline CDR1 reads SGHNT; CDR2 reads YYREEE (reference sequence). V was cut by 0 bases and J by 6 bases, with 7 bases left in between. This CDR3 contains 13 residues. The CDR3 DNA reads TGTGCCAGCAGCTTGGACAGGGTTCAGCCCCAGCATTTT. Encoded protein: CASSLDRVQPQHF. The full variable domain, rest sourced from reference TRBV5-4 and TRBJ1-5, is ETGVTQSPTHLIKTRGQQVTLRCSSQSGHNTVSWYQQALGQGPQFIFQYYREEENGRGNFPPRFSGLQFPNYSSELNVNALELDDSALYLCASSLDRVQPQHFGDGTRLSIL.

This clonotype was observed many times. This beta chain is an unintended read in a library built for alpha chains; its size means little. The chain links TRBV4-1 to TRBJ2-1; no clear D. The V end lost 1 base, the J end lost 5 bases, and 21 bases lay between the germline ends. Per the germline V gene, CDR1 is MGHRA and CDR2 is YSYEKL. The CDR3 totals 18 residues. The CDR3 nucleotides read TGCGCCAGCAGCCAAGGAATAAAAACATCCCCGGTGCACAATGAGCAGTTCTTC. Protein sequence: CASSQGIKTSPVHNEQFF.

This clonotype was seen many times. Being off target in a library aimed at alpha chains, this beta chain has a size of little meaning. The chain employs TRBV20-1 and TRBJ1-2, with no clear D. Trimming took 0 bases from V and 4 from J, leaving 12 bases between them. The germline V gene encodes CDR1 DFQATT and CDR2 SNEGSKA (reference sequence). This CDR3 contains 14 residues. For the CDR3, the DNA is TGCAGTGCTAGAGATACGAGGTTGAGCTATGGCTACACCTTC. Its protein product is CSARDTRLSYGYTF.

The sample holds a few counts of this clonotype. This beta chain is a stray read from a library made for alpha chains; its abundance is not meaningful. V and J are TRBV23-1 and TRBJ2-7, with D uncertain. TRBV23-1 is noted as an ORF with a role that remains uncertain. V was trimmed by 3 bases and J by 2 bases, leaving 20 bases between them. This CDR3 has 17 residues. The CDR3: CASSHPPPYRQTYEQYF. The DNA of the CDR3 is TGCGCCAGCAGTCATCCCCCTCCCTATCGTCAAACCTACGAGCAGTACTTC.

This clonotype showed up just a few times. With the library built for alpha chains, this beta chain is off target and its frequency is not meaningful. The chain is built from TRBV6-1 and TRBJ1-6, with 11 bases matching TRBD1. The trim removed 5 bases at V and 10 bases at J, leaving 13 bases unmatched. CDR1 and CDR2 from the germline V gene are MNHNS and SASEGT. The CDR3 spans 17 residues. CDR3 DNA sequence: TGTGCCAGCAGTATCCGGGACAGGGGGTCCCTCGGGTCACCCCTCCACTTT. Its protein product is CASSIRDRGSLGSPLHF.

This clonotype has ten or more counts. A library made for alpha chains picked up this beta chain off target, so its size means little. The rearrangement uses TRBV27 and TRBJ2-3; the D gene could be TRBD1 or TRBD2 (6 bases each). The CDR3 has 15 amino acids. V lost 2 bases, J lost 4 bases, and 13 bases lay in between. Germline CDR1 reads MNHEY; CDR2 reads SMNVEV (reference sequence). The CDR3 loop is CASSLKGGPADTQYF. CDR3 nucleotide sequence: TGTGCCAGCAGTTTAAAGGGGGGTCCGGCAGATACGCAGTATTTT.

This clonotype was recorded at least ten times. The library was built for alpha chains, so this beta chain is an off-target read and its size means little. The chain is built from TRBV6-2 or TRBV6-3 and TRBJ2-1, with D unresolved. Germline CDR1 reads MNHEY; CDR2 reads SVGEGT. The V end lost 7 bases, the J end lost 4 bases, and 11 bases lay between the germline ends. CDR3 length equals 13 residues. CDR3 bases: TGTGCCAGCAACGCCGATCAGTACAATGAGCAGTTCTTC. This translates into CASNADQYNEQFF.

This clonotype showed up many times. This beta chain is a stray read from a library made for alpha chains; its abundance is not meaningful. This chain uses TRBV12-3 or TRBV12-4 with TRBJ2-1; D might be TRBD1 or TRBD2, each matching 5 bases. This CDR3 comprises 15 residues. V was pared by 7 bases and J by 1 base, with 14 bases between. The CDR3 DNA follows: TGTGCCAGCATGAGGGACGGCGTATCCTACAATGAGCAGTTCTTC. Translating it yields CASMRDGVSYNEQFF.

This clonotype was recorded many times. This beta chain lies outside the target of a library built for alpha chains; its clone size means little. The CDR3 loop is CASSLERGIPDKETQYF. Written as DNA, the CDR3 is TGTGCCAGCAGCTTAGAACGGGGGATACCGGACAAAGAGACCCAGTACTTC. This chain links TRBV11-2 with TRBJ2-5; possible D gene TRBD2, 6 bases. V was trimmed by 0 bases and J by 3 bases, leaving 17 bases between them. Germline CDR1 is SGHAT and CDR2 is FQNNGV. CDR3 length: 17 amino acids.

The sample holds many counts of this clonotype. Because the library targeted alpha chains, this beta chain is an off-target read whose size means little. The rearrangement joins TRBV27 to TRBJ2-7; no clear D gene. This CDR3 is built from 12 residues. Germline CDR1 is MNHEY and CDR2 is SMNVEV (reference sequence). V gave up 3 bases and J gave up 1 base, with 4 bases separating them. The CDR3 region is CASSLGSYEQYV. The DNA for the CDR3 is TGTGCCAGCAGTTTGGGATCCTACGAGCAGTACGTC.

The sample holds many counts of this clonotype. This beta chain appears as a stray read in a library generated for alpha chains; its size is not informative. The chain couples TRBV30 to TRBJ2-4; perhaps D is TRBD1 or TRBD2 (5 bases each). The CDR3 sequence is 14 residues long. CDR1 is GTSNPN, CDR2 SVGIG, per germline (reference sequence). The V end was cut by 4 bases, the J end by 4 bases, with 14 bases between. The CDR3 loop reads CAWKHGTEKNIQYF. The CDR3, as DNA: TGTGCCTGGAAGCACGGGACGGAAAAAAACATTCAGTACTTC.

In this sample, this clonotype turned up many times. A library made for alpha chains picked up this beta chain off target, so its size means little. This sequence joins TRBV20-1 and TRBJ1-5; D is uncertain. The CDR3 is made up of 13 amino acids. The germline V gene has CDR1 DFQATT and CDR2 SNEGSKA (reference sequence). Trimming stripped 2 bases from V and 4 bases from J, with 9 bases between. This CDR3 reads CSARTTPNQPQHF. DNA of the CDR3: TGCAGTGCTAGAACCACTCCGAATCAGCCCCAGCATTTT.

Of note for this clonotype: This beta chain is off target for a library built for alpha chains, so its abundance means little. V and J are TRBV20-1 and TRBJ1-2; D is unresolved. The CDR3 length is 15 residues. Per germline, CDR1 DFQATT and CDR2 SNEGSKA (reference sequence). V was trimmed by 3 bases and J by 2 bases, leaving 16 bases between them. The CDR3 reads CSARRSEAVNYGYTF. CDR3 DNA sequence: TGCAGTGCTAGGAGAAGCGAAGCTGTAAACTATGGCTACACCTTC.

This clonotype was seen at least ten times. A library made for alpha chains picked up this beta chain off target, so its size means little. The chain couples TRBV7-9 to TRBJ2-7; D is ambiguous. The CDR3 sequence is 10 residues long. Trimming removed 8 bases from V and 5 bases from J, with 7 bases in between. Germline V lookup: CDR1 SEHNR, CDR2 FQNEAQ (reference sequence). The CDR3 DNA follows: TGTGCCAGCGGAAGGGACGAGCAGTACTTC. Translating gives CASGRDEQYF.

The table lists this clonotype with many counts. This beta chain slipped into a library made for alpha chains as a stray read, so its size is not meaningful. The V call is TRBV19, the J call TRBJ2-6; D is ambiguous. Germline V CDR1 and CDR2: LNHDA, SQIVND (reference sequence). The CDR3 contains 16 residues. V lost 3 bases, J lost 4 bases, and 13 bases lay in between. DNA for the CDR3: TGTGCCAGTAGTATGTTAATCACTACAGGGGCCAACGTCCTGACTTTC. This gives the protein CASSMLITTGANVLTF.